The entry below gives a single T cell receptor beta chain sequence along with its context. Its target is unknown. This sample stems from a study of Ad26.COV2.S vaccination and SARS-CoV-2 variants. Study-wide context: Participants got Ad26.COV2.S intramuscularly, once or twice 56 days apart. Study-wide results and limits: Vaccine recipients posted higher spike-specific TCR breadth than their placebo counterparts. Vaccine and placebo recipients had comparable breadth of non-spike TCRs.

Clones were sequenced by immunoSEQ multiplex PCR, and TCRdb holds only the in-frame ones, with some missing. The profile shows fewer than 800,000 clones, roughly 90% of them singletons. As for treatment: 19 received Ad26.COV2.S at low or high dose, single or two shots; roughly five received placebo; per-sample allocation not given. The samples date from day 63 after the first vaccine or placebo injection. Ad26 vector vaccine expressed Wuhan-strain SARS-CoV-2 spike. V was shortened by 4 bases and J by 10 bases, with 14 bases between the two germline ends. There are 13 residues in the CDR3. Germline CDR1 and CDR2: SGHTA and FQGNSA.

This TCR derives from a person between 18 and 65 years old who received the Ad26.COV2.S COVID-19 vaccine or a placebo. This rearrangement joins TRBV7-2 to TRBJ2-1; D might be TRBD1 (7 bases). Sequences were derived from peripheral blood, sampled in a trial of Ad26.COV2.S vaccine versus placebo. CDR3 bases: TGTGCCAGCAGCTCGGCAGGGGGGTGGGAGCAGTTCTTC. Protein: CASSSAGGWEQFF. Variable domain in full (rest from reference TRBV7-2 and TRBJ2-1): GAGVSQSPSNKVTEKGKDVELRCDPISGHTALYWYRQSLGQGLEFLIYFQGNSAPDKSGLPSDRFSAERTGGSVSTLTIQRTQQEDSAVYLCASSSAGGWEQFFGPGTRLTVL.